The subject of this entry is one T cell receptor beta chain. The entry originates in a study of technical replicates of blood from a few donors. Germline loops: CDR1 SSHAT, CDR2 FNYEAQ (reference sequence). V gave up 3 bases and J gave up 1 base, with 6 bases separating them. The CDR3 spans 13 residues. Assay used: immunoSEQ multiplex PCR; TCRdb lists only in-frame clones, some missing. This table has some 73,000 clones, more than 90% appearing once. The chain carries TRBV7-7 and TRBJ1-1; D remains ambiguous. This receptor was identified in a human donor in good health. Some clones in this sample may be carry-over from other donors' samples. Sequencing used PBMCs. This CDR3 is CASSFGENTEAFF. CDR3 sequence (DNA): TGTGCCAGCAGCTTCGGAGAGAACACTGAAGCTTTCTTT.